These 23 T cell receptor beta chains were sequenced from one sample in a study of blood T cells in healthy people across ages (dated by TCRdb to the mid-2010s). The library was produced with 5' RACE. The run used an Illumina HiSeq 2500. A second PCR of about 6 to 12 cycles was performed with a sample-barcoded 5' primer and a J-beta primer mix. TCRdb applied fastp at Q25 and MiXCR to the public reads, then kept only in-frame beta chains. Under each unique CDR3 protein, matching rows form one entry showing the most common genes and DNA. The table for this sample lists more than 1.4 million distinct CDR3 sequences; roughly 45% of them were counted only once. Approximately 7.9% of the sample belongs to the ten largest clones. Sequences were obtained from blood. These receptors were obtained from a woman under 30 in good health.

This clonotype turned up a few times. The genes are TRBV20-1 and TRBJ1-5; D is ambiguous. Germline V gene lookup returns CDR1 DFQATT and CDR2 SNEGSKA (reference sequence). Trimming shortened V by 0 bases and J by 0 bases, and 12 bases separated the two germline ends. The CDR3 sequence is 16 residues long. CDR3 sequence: CSARDRQAYSNQPQHF. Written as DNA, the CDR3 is TGCAGTGCTAGAGATCGGCAGGCCTATAGCAATCAGCCCCAGCATTTT.

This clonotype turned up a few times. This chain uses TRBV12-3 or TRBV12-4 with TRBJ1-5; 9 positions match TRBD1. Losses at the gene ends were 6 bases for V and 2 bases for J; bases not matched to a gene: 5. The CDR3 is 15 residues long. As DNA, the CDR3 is TGTGCCAGCAGGCCAACAGGGGGCGGCAATCAGCCCCAGCATTTT. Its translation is CASRPTGGGNQPQHF.

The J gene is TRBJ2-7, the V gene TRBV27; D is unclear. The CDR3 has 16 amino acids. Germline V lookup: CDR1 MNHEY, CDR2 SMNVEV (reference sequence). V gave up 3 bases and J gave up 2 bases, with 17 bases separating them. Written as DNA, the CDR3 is TGTGCCAGCAGTTTCGCGGATTATCTTCAAACCTACGAGCAGTACTTC. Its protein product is CASSFADYLQTYEQYF.

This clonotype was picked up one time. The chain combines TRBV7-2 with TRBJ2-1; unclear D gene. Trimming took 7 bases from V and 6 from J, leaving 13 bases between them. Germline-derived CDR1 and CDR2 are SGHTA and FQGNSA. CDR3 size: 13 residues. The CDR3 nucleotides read TGTGCCAGCAACTTTAGTTGGGGCAATGAGCAGTTCTTC. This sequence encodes CASNFSWGNEQFF. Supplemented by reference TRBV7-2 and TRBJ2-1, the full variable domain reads GAGVSQSPSNKVTEKGKDVELRCDPISGHTALYWYRQSLGQGLEFLIYFQGNSAPDKSGLPSDRFSAERTGGSVSTLTIQRTQQEDSAVYLCASNFSWGNEQFFGPGTRLTVL.

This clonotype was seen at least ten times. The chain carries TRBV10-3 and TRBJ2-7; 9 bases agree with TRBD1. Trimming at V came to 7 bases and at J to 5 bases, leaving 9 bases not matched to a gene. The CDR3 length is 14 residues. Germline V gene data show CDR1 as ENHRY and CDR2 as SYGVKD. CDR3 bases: TGTGCCATCACCCCGACAGGGGGTGACAACGAGCAGTACTTC. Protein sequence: CAITPTGGDNEQYF.

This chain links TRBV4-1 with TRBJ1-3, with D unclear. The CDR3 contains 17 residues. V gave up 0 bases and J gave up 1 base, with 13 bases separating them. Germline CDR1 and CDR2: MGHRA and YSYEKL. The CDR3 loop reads CASSQDGLRVSGNTIYF. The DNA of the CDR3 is TGCGCCAGCAGCCAAGATGGTCTGAGGGTGTCTGGAAACACCATATATTTT.

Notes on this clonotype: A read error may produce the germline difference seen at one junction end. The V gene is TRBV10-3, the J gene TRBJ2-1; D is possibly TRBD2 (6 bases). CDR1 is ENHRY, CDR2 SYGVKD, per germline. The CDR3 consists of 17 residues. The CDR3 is CAICESGGDSSYNEQFF. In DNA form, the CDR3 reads TGTGCCATCTGTGAGTCCGGCGGGGATAGCTCCTACAATGAGCAGTTCTTC.

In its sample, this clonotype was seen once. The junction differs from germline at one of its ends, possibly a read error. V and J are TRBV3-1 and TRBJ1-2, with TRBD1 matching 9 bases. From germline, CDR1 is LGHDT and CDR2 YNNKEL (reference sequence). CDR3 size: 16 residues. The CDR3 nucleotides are TGTGCCAGCAGCCAATTCCGCCGGGACAGGGATAGGGGCTATACCTTC. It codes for CASSQFRRDRDRGYTF. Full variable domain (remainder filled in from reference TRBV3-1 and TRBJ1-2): DTAVSQTPKYLVTQMGNDKSIKCEQNLGHDTMYWYKQDSKKFLKIMFSYNNKELIINETVPNRFSPKSPDKAHLNLHINSLELGDSAVYFCASSQFRRDRDRGYTFGSGTRLTVV.

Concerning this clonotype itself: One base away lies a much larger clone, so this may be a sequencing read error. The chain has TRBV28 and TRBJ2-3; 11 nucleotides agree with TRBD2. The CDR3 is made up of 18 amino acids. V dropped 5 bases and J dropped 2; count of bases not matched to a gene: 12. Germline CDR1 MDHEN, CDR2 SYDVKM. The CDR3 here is CASSGGLAAVRITDTQYF. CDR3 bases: TGTGCCAGCAGTGGGGGACTAGCGGCGGTCAGAATCACAGATACGCAGTATTTT. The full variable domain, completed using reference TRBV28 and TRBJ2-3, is DVKVTQSSRYLVKRTGEKVFLECVQDMDHENMFWYRQDPGLGLRLIYFSYDVKMKEKGDIPEGYSVSREKKERFSLILESASTNQTSMYLCASSGGLAAVRITDTQYFGPGTRLTVL.

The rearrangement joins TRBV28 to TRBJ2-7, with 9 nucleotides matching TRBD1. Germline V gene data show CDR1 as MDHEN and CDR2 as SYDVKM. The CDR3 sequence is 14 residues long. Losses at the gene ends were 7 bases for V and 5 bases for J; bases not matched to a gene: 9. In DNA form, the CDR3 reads TGTGCCAGCACGCGGGACAGGGTTTTTAACGAGCAGTACTTC. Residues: CASTRDRVFNEQYF.

For the CDR3, the DNA is TGTGCCAGCAGCTGGACTGCCGGCTACGAGCAGTACTTC. It specifies CASSWTAGYEQYF. The chain combines TRBV5-6 with TRBJ2-7; D is possibly TRBD2 (5 bases). V lost 3 bases and J lost 3, with 10 bases in between. The CDR3 spans 13 residues. The germline V gene encodes CDR1 SGHDT and CDR2 YYEEEE. Full variable domain (missing parts from reference TRBV5-6 and TRBJ2-7): DAGVTQSPTHLIKTRGQQVTLRCSPKSGHDTVSWYQQALGQGPQFIFQYYEEEERQRGNFPDRFSGHQFPNYSSELNVNALLLGDSALYLCASSWTAGYEQYFGPGTRLTVT.

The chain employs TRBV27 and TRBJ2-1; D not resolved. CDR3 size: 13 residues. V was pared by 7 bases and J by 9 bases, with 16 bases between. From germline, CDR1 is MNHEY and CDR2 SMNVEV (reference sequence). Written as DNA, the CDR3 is TGTGCCAGCATCGCCTTTCCCGGGCCTGAGCAGTTCTTC. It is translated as CASIAFPGPEQFF.

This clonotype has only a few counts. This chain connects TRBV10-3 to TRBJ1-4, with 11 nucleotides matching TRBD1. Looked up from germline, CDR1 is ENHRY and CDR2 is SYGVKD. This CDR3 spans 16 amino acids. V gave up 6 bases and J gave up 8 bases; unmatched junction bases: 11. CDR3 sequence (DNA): TGTGCCATCAGCGAAGAAGGACAGGGGGCCGGAGAAAAACTGTTTTTT. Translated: CAISEEGQGAGEKLFF.

CDR3 in amino acids: CSARDGGTGTEAFF. The CDR3 bases are TGCAGTGCTAGAGATGGTGGGACAGGGACTGAAGCTTTCTTT. The chain recombines TRBV20-1 with TRBJ1-1; TRBD1 agrees at 9 bases. Germline V gene data show CDR1 as DFQATT and CDR2 as SNEGSKA (reference sequence). There are 14 residues in the CDR3. V shed 0 bases and J 5 bases; nucleotides not matched to a gene: 4.

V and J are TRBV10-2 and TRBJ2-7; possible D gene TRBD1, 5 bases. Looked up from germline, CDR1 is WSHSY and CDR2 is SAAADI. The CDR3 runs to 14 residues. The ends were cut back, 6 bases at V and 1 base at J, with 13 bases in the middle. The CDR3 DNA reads TGCGCCAGCAGGGGGCTCCTACCATCCTACGAGCAGTACTTC. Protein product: CASRGLLPSYEQYF.

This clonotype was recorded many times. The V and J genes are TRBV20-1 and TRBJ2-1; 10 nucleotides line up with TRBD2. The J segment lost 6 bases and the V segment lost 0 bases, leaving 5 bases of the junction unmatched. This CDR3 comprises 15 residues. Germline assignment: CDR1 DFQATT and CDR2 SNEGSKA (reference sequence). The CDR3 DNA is TGCAGTGCTAGAGATCAAAGCGGGAGGGCCAATGAGCAGTTCTTC. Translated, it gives CSARDQSGRANEQFF.

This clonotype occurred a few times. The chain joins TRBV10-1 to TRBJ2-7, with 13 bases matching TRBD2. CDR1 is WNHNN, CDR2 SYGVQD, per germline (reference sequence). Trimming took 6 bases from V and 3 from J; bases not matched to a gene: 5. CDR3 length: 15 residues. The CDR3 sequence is CASRARTSGSYEQYF. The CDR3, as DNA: TGCGCCAGCAGGGCCCGGACTAGCGGGAGCTACGAGCAGTACTTC.

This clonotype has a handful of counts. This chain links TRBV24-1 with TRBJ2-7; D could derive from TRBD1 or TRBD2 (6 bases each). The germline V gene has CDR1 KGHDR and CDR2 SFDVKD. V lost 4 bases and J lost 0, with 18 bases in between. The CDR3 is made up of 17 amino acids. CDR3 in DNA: TGTGCCACCAGTGAGCAAGCCGGGGGCGAGGTCTCCTACGAGCAGTACTTC. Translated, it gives CATSEQAGGEVSYEQYF.

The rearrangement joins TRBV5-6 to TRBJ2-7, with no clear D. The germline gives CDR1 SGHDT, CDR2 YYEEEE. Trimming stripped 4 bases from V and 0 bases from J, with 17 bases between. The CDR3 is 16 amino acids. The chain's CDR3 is CASSAEDGPSSYEQYF. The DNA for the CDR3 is TGTGCCAGCAGCGCCGAAGATGGTCCAAGCTCCTACGAGCAGTACTTC. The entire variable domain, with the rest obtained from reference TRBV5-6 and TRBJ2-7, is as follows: DAGVTQSPTHLIKTRGQQVTLRCSPKSGHDTVSWYQQALGQGPQFIFQYYEEEERQRGNFPDRFSGHQFPNYSSELNVNALLLGDSALYLCASSAEDGPSSYEQYFGPGTRLTVT.

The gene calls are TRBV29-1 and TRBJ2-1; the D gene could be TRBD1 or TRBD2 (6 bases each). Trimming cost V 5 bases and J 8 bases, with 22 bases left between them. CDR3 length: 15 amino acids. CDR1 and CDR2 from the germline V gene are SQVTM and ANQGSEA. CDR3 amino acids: CSVTQGGIVPDEQFF. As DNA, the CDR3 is TGCAGCGTTACCCAAGGGGGGATTGTCCCCGATGAGCAGTTCTTC.

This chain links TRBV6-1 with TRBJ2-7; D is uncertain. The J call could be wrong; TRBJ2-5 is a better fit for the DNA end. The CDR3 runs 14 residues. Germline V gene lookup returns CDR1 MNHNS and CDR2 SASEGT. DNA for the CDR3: TGTGCCAGCAGTGGGGCGTTGGGTATGGAGACCCAGTACTTC. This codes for CASSGALGMETQYF.

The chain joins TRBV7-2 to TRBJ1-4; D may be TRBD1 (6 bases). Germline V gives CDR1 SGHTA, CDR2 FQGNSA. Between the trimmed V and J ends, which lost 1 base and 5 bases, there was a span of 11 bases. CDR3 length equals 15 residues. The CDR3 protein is CASSLDEGVNEKLFF. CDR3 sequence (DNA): TGTGCCAGCAGCTTAGATGAGGGGGTGAATGAAAAACTGTTTTTT.

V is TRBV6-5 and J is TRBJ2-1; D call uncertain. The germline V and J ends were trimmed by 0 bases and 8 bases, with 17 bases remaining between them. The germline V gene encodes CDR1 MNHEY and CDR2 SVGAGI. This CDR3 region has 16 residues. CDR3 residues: CASSYSPISPVHEQFF. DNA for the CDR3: TGTGCCAGCAGTTACTCCCCCATTAGCCCAGTACATGAGCAGTTCTTC.